The 19 T cell receptor beta chains below come from one sample, sequenced in a study of blood T cell repertoires in COVID-19 (TCRdb year 2020). Libraries came from the immunoSEQ multiplex PCR assay. What TCRdb holds here is the immuneACCESS table cut down to in-frame rearrangements. Part of the clones is not present; checked against another copy, under half of the missing clones reflect an unresolved V gene, and the others are unexplained. Within this sample are around 200,000 clones, with around three quarters of them counted one time only. 4.5% to 7% of the sample is taken by the ten largest. Sequenced input: peripheral blood. Receptors originate from a woman in her seventies with acute or convalescent COVID-19.

The chain is built from TRBV10-3 and TRBJ2-2, with 9 nucleotides matching TRBD2. Germline CDR1 is ENHRY and CDR2 is SYGVKD. J lost 7 bases, V lost 10 bases, and 16 bases had no gene match. The CDR3 covers 16 residues. Here the CDR3 DNA reads TGTGCCAGACCTCTAACCGGGACTAGCTCGGGCGGGGAGCTGTTTTTT. Translating it yields CARPLTGTSSGGELFF.

V and J are TRBV3-1 (or the pseudogene TRBV3-2) and TRBJ1-2, with TRBD1 matching 9 bases. Trimming at V came to 4 bases and at J to 5 bases, leaving 8 bases not matched to a gene. Germline V lookup: CDR1 LGHDT, CDR2 YNNKEL (reference sequence). The CDR3 totals 15 residues. CDR3 region: CASSPGDRAGYGYTF. CDR3 coding DNA: TGTGCCAGCAGCCCCGGGGACAGGGCCGGGTATGGCTACACCTTC.

This clone occurred a few times. The CDR3 reads CATSDTLAGPADTQYF. CDR3 DNA sequence: TGTGCCACCAGTGACACCCTAGCGGGCCCCGCAGATACGCAGTATTTT. The chain is built from TRBV24-1 and TRBJ2-3; TRBD2 agrees at 8 bases. V gave up 4 bases and J gave up 4 bases; unmatched junction bases: 9. CDR1 and CDR2 from the germline V gene are KGHDR and SFDVKD. The CDR3 length is 16 residues.

This sequence joins TRBV5-4 and TRBJ1-6, with TRBD1 identical over 10 bases. The CDR3 covers 14 residues. Germline-derived CDR1 and CDR2 are SGHNT and YYREEE (reference sequence). V was pared by 6 bases and J by 9 bases, with 6 bases of the junction left unmatched. CDR3 residues: CASTEGQGISPLHF. In nucleotides, the CDR3 is TGTGCCAGCACCGAGGGACAGGGGATTTCACCCCTCCACTTT. Based on the CDR3 plus reference TRBV5-4 and TRBJ1-6, the full variable domain is ETGVTQSPTHLIKTRGQQVTLRCSSQSGHNTVSWYQQALGQGPQFIFQYYREEENGRGNFPPRFSGLQFPNYSSELNVNALELDDSALYLCASTEGQGISPLHFGNGTRLTVT.

The chain recombines TRBV7-9 with TRBJ2-2; 14 bases line up with TRBD2. The V and J ends lost 5 bases and 7 bases, in that order; junction bases with no gene match: 12. Per germline, CDR1 SEHNR and CDR2 FQNEAQ (reference sequence). The CDR3 consists of 18 residues. CDR3 nucleotide sequence: TGTGCCAGCAGCGCAGGGACTAGCGGGAGCGGGTCAGGCGGGGAGCTGTTTTTT. It translates to CASSAGTSGSGSGGELFF. Supplemented by reference TRBV7-9 and TRBJ2-2, the full variable domain reads DTGVSQNPRHKITKRGQNVTFRCDPISEHNRLYWYRQTLGQGPEFLTYFQNEAQLEKSRLLSDRFSAERPKGSFSTLEIQRTEQGDSAMYLCASSAGTSGSGSGGELFFGEGSRLTVL.

This clone was found a few times. V gene TRBV19 combines with J gene TRBJ2-7; 8 bases match TRBD2. The junction had 6 bases not matched to a gene; V was cut back by 4 bases and J by 4 bases. The CDR3 loop spans 14 amino acids. Germline V gene data show CDR1 as LNHDA and CDR2 as SQIVND (reference sequence). CDR3 DNA: TGTGCCAGTAGTAAAAGCGGGAGTGATTACGAGCAGTACTTC. Its protein product is CASSKSGSDYEQYF.

The chain carries TRBV7-2 and TRBJ2-1, with 9 bases lining up with TRBD2. V was clipped by 3 bases and J by 8 bases; unmatched bases: 11. The CDR3 is 16 amino acids. The germline V gene encodes CDR1 SGHTA and CDR2 FQGNSA. The CDR3 DNA reads as TGTGCCAGCAGCTTTAGGGGCGGGAGGGGTAACGATGAGCAGTTCTTC. Protein: CASSFRGGRGNDEQFF.

CDR3 sequence (DNA): TGTGCCAGCAGCTTTAGCTTCGGCAGACCCGACACCGGGGAGCTGTTTTTT. It codes for CASSFSFGRPDTGELFF. The rearrangement uses TRBV7-9 and TRBJ2-2; D gene ambiguous. Trimming removed 3 bases from V and 3 bases from J, with 17 bases in between. The V gene's germline CDR1 is SEHNR and CDR2 FQNEAQ (reference sequence). The CDR3 length is 17 residues.

This chain links TRBV7-9 with TRBJ2-5; TRBD2 matches 7 bases. Looked up from germline, CDR1 is SEHNR and CDR2 is FQNEAQ (reference sequence). V lost 5 bases, J lost 5 bases, and 8 bases stayed unmatched. The CDR3 spans 14 residues. CDR3 bases: TGTGCCAGCAGCCCCTCCGGGGGAGGGGAGACCCAGTACTTC. Residues: CASSPSGGGETQYF.

About this clone: This sample also contains other DNA sequences that code for the same CDR3. The V gene is TRBV7-2, the J gene TRBJ1-5; 8 nucleotides align to TRBD1. The CDR3 covers 14 residues. Looked up from germline, CDR1 is SGHTA and CDR2 is FQGNSA. V was clipped by 5 bases and J by 7 bases; unmatched bases: 7. This chain's CDR3 is CASSLGQGSQPQHF. The CDR3 DNA is TGTGCCAGCAGCCTAGGACAGGGTTCGCAGCCCCAGCATTTT.

The chain combines TRBV10-3 with TRBJ2-2, with TRBD2 matching over 11 bases. The V segment lost 3 bases and the J segment 4 bases; nucleotides outside the gene matches: 7. The CDR3 has 17 residues. The germline gives CDR1 ENHRY, CDR2 SYGVKD. CDR3 in amino acids: CAISELAGDGGTGELFF. The DNA of the CDR3 is TGTGCCATCAGTGAACTAGCGGGAGACGGTGGCACCGGGGAGCTGTTTTTT.

The V call is TRBV24-1, the J call TRBJ2-3, with D tentatively TRBD2 (5 bases). CDR3 length equals 13 residues. Trimming shortened V by 5 bases and J by 10 bases, and 15 bases separated the two germline ends. Germline assignment: CDR1 KGHDR and CDR2 SFDVKD. CDR3 protein: CATSASGGSAQYF. The CDR3 DNA sequence: TGTGCCACCAGTGCCTCCGGTGGGAGTGCGCAGTATTTT.

This clone was observed a handful of times. This chain uses TRBV5-1 with TRBJ1-2, with 7 bases that match TRBD1. The CDR3 totals 14 residues. CDR1 and CDR2 (germline): SGHRS, YFSETQ. Unmatched junction bases numbered 9, after V lost 4 bases and J lost 6 bases. Written as DNA, the CDR3 is TGCGCCAGCAGCCGGGAGGGACAGTCAGATGGCTACACCTTC. This sequence encodes CASSREGQSDGYTF.

V is TRBV28 and J is TRBJ1-6; unclear D gene. V lost 6 bases and J 0 bases, leaving 12 bases between the germline ends. The CDR3 has 16 residues. Germline lookup yields CDR1 MDHEN and CDR2 SYDVKM. The CDR3 nucleotides are TGTGCCAGCAGAATAGCGGCGAGCTCCTATAATTCACCCCTCCACTTT. Its translation: CASRIAASSYNSPLHF.

The gene calls are TRBV6-5 and TRBJ2-3, with 7 positions matching TRBD2. V was pared by 6 bases and J by 3 bases, with 9 bases of the junction left unmatched. The CDR3 is 15 residues long. Germline V gene sequence: CDR1 MNHEY, CDR2 SVGAGI. DNA for the CDR3: TGTGCCAGCAGAATCGGACTAGTCATGACAGATACGCAGTATTTT. This encodes CASRIGLVMTDTQYF.

The CDR3 nucleotides are TGCGCCAGCAGCCCGGGACTAGCGGGAAGCTCCGGGGAGCTGTTTTTT. As protein: CASSPGLAGSSGELFF. The chain recombines TRBV5-1 with TRBJ2-2; 13 bases are shared with TRBD2. The CDR3 consists of 16 residues. The junction had 6 bases not matched to a gene; V was cut back by 4 bases and J by 6 bases. Germline V CDR1 and CDR2: SGHRS, YFSETQ. The whole variable domain, remainder taken from reference TRBV5-1 and TRBJ2-2, is KAGVTQTPRYLIKTRGQQVTLSCSPISGHRSVSWYQQTPGQGLQFLFEYFSETQRNKGNFPGRFSGRQFSNSRSEMNVSTLELGDSALYLCASSPGLAGSSGELFFGEGSRLTVL.

The rearrangement links TRBV3-1 (or the pseudogene TRBV3-2) to TRBJ2-4; 9 nucleotides align to TRBD1. The CDR3 covers 14 residues. The germline CDR1 and CDR2 sequences are LGHDT and YNNKEL (reference sequence). V trimming: 5 bases; J trimming: 6 bases; junction bases outside the gene matches: 5. The CDR3 nucleotides are TGTGCCAGCAGCTACGGACAGGGGATAAACATTCAGTACTTC. This sequence encodes CASSYGQGINIQYF.

A few counts support this clone. The chain carries TRBV5-6 and TRBJ1-2; 10 bases fit TRBD1. CDR3 length: 15 residues. Germline-derived CDR1 and CDR2 are SGHDT and YYEEEE. Trimming at V came to 0 bases and at J to 4 bases, leaving 3 bases not matched to a gene. CDR3 nucleotides: TGTGCCAGCAGCTTGGGACAGGGGGCGGGCTATGGCTACACCTTC. Translating gives CASSLGQGAGYGYTF.

The chain employs TRBV5-4 and TRBJ2-1; 11 bases line up with TRBD1. Germline-derived CDR1 and CDR2 are SGHNT and YYREEE (reference sequence). V lost 3 bases, J lost 7 bases, and 6 bases stayed unmatched. The CDR3 runs 15 residues. The DNA for the CDR3 is TGTGCCAGCAGCTCCGGACAGGGGGCATGGAATGAGCAGTTCTTC. Residues: CASSSGQGAWNEQFF.